This record covers a single T cell receptor beta chain. Its antigen is still unknown. Vbeta (60) and Jbeta (13) primers were used in the PCR. TCRdb's table, derived via immunoSEQ multiplex PCR, lists solely in-frame clones and lacks some. The table has roughly 160,000 clones, 65% to 90% seen once. Samples came from healthy bone marrow donors. CDR1 and CDR2 from the germline V gene are SGHRS and YFSETQ. The CDR3 is 14 amino acids. The ends lost 4 bases at V and 11 bases at J; junction bases unmatched: 10. These data originate in a study of cytomegalovirus exposure and HLA in healthy donors. Study-wide results and limits: In a later analysis, specific HLA alleles were associated with more than 15,000 TCR beta sequences at a 0.05 false discovery rate. Cytomegalovirus association was assigned to around 150 TCR beta chains. CMV antigen specificity was confirmed in vitro for three CMV-associated chains.

The chain carries TRBV5-1 and TRBJ2-3, with 10 bases matching TRBD2. Sequenced sample: PBMCs. The clonotype originates from a male donor in good health and CMV-seronegative. The CDR3 is CASSERGGQVGQYF. The CDR3 coding sequence is TGCGCCAGCAGCGAGCGGGGGGGCCAGGTGGGGCAGTATTTT.